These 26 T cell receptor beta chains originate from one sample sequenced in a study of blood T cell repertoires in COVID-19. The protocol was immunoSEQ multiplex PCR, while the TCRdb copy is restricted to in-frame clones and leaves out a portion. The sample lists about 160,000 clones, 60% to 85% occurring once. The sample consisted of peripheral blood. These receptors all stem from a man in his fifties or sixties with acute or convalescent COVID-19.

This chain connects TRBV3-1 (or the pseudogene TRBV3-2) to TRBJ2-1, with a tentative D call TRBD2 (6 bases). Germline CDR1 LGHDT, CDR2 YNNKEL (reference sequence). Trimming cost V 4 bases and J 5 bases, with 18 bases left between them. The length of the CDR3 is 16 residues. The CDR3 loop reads CASSRSEGGAHNEQFF. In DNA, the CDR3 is TGTGCCAGCAGCCGATCAGAAGGAGGGGCACACAATGAGCAGTTCTTC.

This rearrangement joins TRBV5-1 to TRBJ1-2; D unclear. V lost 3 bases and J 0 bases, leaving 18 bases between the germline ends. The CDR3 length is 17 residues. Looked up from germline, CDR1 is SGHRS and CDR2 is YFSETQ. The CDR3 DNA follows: TGCGCCAGCAGCTCGACCGGGTTGTCGGGAACTAACTATGGCTACACCTTC. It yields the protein CASSSTGLSGTNYGYTF.

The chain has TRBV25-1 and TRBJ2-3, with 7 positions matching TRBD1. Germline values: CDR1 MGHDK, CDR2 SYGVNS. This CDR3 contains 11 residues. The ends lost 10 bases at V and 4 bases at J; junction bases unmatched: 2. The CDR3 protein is CATQGSDTQYF. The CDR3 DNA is TGTGCCACACAGGGGTCAGATACGCAGTATTTT.

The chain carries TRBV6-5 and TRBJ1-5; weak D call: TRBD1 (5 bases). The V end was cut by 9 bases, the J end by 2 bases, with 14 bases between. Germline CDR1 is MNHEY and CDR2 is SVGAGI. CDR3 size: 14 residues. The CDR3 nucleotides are TGTGCCAGTGGAGGGACGGTTGGCAATCAGCCCCAGCATTTT. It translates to CASGGTVGNQPQHF.

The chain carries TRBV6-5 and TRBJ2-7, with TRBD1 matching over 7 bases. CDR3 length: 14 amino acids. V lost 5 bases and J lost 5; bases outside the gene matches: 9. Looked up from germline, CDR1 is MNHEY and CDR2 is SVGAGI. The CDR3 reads CASSSNRGIDEQYF. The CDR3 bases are TGTGCCAGCAGTAGTAACAGGGGCATCGACGAGCAGTACTTC.

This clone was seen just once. CDR3 sequence (DNA): TGTGCCAGCAGCCCGGGAGTAGCGGGGGGGCCGCTGTTCTTC. Amino acid sequence: CASSPGVAGGPLFF. This chain links TRBV3-1 (or the pseudogene TRBV3-2) with TRBJ2-1; 11 nucleotides align to TRBD2. Trimming removed 4 bases from V and 15 bases from J; junction bases left unmatched: 11. Germline CDR1 LGHDT, CDR2 YNNKEL (reference sequence). This CDR3 region has 14 residues.

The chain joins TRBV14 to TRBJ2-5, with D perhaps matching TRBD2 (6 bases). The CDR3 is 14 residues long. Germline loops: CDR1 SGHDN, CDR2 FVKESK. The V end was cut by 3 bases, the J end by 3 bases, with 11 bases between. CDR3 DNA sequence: TGTGCCAGCAGCCATTGGAGACTAGAAGAGACCCAGTACTTC. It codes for CASSHWRLEETQYF.

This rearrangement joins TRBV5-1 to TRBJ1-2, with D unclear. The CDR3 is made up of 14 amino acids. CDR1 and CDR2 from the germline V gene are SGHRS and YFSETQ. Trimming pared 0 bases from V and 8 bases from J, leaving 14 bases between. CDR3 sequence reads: CASSLEAEAGGYTF. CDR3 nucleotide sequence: TGCGCCAGCAGCTTGGAAGCGGAGGCGGGAGGCTACACCTTC.

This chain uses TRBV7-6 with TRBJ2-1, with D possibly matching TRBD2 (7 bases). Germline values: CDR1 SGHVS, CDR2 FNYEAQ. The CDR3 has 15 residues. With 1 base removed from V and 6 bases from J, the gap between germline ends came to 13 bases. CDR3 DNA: TGTGCCAGCAGCTTAGAGGGGGGGCTAATCAATGAGCAGTTCTTC. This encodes CASSLEGGLINEQFF.

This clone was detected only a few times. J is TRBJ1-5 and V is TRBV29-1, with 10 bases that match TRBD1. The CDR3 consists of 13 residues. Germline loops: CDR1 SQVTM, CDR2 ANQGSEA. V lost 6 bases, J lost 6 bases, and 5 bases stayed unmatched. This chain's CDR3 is CSVGQGIGQPQHF. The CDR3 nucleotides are TGCAGCGTGGGACAGGGGATTGGTCAGCCCCAGCATTTT.

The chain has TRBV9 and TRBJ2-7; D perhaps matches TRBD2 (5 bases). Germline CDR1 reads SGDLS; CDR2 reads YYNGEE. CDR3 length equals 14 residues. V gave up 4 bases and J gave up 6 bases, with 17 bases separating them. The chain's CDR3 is CASSFPPSAGEQYF. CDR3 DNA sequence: TGTGCCAGCAGCTTCCCCCCCTCGGCGGGCGAGCAGTACTTC.

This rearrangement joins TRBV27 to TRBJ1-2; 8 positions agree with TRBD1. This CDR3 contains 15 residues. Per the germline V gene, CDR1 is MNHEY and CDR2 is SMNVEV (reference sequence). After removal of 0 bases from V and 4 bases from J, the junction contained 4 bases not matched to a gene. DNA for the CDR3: TGTGCCAGCAGTTTATCTGCAGGGGGCTCCTATGGCTACACCTTC. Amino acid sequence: CASSLSAGGSYGYTF.

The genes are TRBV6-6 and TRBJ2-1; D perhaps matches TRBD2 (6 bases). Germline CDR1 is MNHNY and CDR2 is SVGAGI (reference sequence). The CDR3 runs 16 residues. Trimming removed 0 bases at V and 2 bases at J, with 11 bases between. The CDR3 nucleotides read TGTGCCAGCAGTTACTCCGTGGCGGGGACCTACAATGAGCAGTTCTTC. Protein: CASSYSVAGTYNEQFF.

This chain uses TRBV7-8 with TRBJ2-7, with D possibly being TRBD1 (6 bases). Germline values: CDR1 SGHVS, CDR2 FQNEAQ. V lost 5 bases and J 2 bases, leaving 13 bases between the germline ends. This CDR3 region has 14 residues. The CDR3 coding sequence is TGTGCCAGCAGCCCCGGGACACCAGCCTACGAGCAGTACTTC. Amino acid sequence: CASSPGTPAYEQYF.

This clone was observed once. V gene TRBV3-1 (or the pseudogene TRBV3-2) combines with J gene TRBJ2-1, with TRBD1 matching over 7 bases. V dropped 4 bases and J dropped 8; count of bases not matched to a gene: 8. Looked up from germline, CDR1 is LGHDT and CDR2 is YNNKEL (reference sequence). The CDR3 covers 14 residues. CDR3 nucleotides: TGTGCCAGCAGCCGGACAGGAGGTCAGGATGAGCAGTTCTTC. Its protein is CASSRTGGQDEQFF.

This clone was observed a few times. The CDR3 bases are TGCGCCAGCAGCCAAGAATCAGTAACACAGGGGGCTATGGGCTACACCTTC. Translation gives CASSQESVTQGAMGYTF. V and J are TRBV4-3 and TRBJ1-2, with 9 positions matching TRBD1. V lost 0 bases to trimming and J lost 8 bases; unmatched junction nucleotides: 13. The CDR3 loop spans 17 amino acids. Germline V lookup: CDR1 LGHNA, CDR2 YSLEER.

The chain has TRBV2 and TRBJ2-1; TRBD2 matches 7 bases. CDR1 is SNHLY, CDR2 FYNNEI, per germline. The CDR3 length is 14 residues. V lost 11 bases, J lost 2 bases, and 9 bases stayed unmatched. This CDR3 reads CALGREATYNEQFF. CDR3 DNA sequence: TGTGCCTTAGGTCGGGAGGCCACCTACAATGAGCAGTTCTTC.

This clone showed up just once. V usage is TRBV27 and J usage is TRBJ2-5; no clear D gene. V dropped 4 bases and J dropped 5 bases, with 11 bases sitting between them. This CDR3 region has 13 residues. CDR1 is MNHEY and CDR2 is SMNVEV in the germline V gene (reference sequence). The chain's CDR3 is CASSYRPGETQYF. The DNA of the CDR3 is TGTGCCAGCAGTTACCGCCCCGGGGAGACCCAGTACTTC.

CDR3 loop: CASSSLREGRLYEQYF. For the CDR3, the DNA is TGTGCCAGCAGTTCCCTCCGCGAGGGTCGCCTCTACGAGCAGTACTTC. The V call is TRBV27, the J call TRBJ2-7, with D possibly TRBD2 on 5 matching bases. The V and J ends lost 4 bases and 3 bases respectively, with 19 bases between them. Germline values: CDR1 MNHEY, CDR2 SMNVEV (reference sequence). The CDR3 totals 16 residues.

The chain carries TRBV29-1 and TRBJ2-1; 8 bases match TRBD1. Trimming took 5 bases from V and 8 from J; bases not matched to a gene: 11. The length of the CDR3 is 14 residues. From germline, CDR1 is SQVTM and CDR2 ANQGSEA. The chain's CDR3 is CSVLTRGLMDEQFF. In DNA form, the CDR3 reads TGCAGCGTTCTGACCAGGGGGCTGATGGATGAGCAGTTCTTC.

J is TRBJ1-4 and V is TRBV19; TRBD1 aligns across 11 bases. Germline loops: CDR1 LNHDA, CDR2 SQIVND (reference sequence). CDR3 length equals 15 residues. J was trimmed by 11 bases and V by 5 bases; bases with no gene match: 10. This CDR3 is CASSADRGRMGKLFF. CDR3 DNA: TGTGCCAGTAGTGCGGACAGGGGGCGCATGGGGAAACTGTTTTTT.

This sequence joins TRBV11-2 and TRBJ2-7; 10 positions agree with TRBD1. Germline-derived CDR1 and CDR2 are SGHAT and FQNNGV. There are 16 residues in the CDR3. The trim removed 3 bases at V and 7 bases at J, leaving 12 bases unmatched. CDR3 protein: CASSLGWRQGAREQYF. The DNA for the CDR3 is TGTGCCAGCAGCTTGGGATGGCGACAGGGGGCGCGTGAGCAGTACTTC.

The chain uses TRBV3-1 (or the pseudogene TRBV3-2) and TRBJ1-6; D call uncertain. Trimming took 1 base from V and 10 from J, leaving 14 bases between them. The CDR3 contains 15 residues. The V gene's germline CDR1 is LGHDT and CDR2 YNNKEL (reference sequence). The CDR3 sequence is CASSQVAGINSPLHF. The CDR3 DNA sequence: TGTGCCAGCAGCCAAGTTGCGGGGATTAACTCACCCCTCCACTTT.

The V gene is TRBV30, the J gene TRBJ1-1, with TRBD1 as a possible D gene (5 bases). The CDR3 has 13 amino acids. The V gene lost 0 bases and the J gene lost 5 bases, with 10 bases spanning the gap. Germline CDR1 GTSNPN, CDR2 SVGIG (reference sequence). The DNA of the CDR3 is TGTGCCTGGAGTGTCCTAGGGGCGACTGAAGCTTTCTTT. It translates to CAWSVLGATEAFF.

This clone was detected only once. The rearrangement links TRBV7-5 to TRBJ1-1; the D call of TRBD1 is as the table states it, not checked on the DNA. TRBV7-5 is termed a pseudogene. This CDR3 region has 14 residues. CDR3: CVRSQDSLNTEAFF. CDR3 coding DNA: TGTGTCAGAAGCCAGGACAGTTTGAACACTGAAGCTTTCTTT.

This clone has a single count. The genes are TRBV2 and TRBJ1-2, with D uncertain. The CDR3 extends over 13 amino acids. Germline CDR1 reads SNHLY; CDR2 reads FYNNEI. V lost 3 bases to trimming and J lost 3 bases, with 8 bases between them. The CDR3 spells CASSEGSYYGYTF. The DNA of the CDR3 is TGTGCCAGCAGTGAGGGCAGCTACTATGGCTACACCTTC.